This TCR beta chain comes out of a study of prognosis after radiotherapy for stage I lung cancer. Study-wide results and limits: Samples before stereotactic body radiation therapy had more unique TCR clones (median roughly 10,000 versus 7,000).

As to this clonotype: No antigen is known for it. This likely came from a read error, as a far larger clone is one base away.

The authors amplified TCR beta CDR3 from genomic DNA using two-round multiplex PCR. Gene-specific primers for each TRBV and TRBJ gene drove first-round PCR. TCRdb itself ran the multiplex PCR reads through MiXCR, one entry per CDR3 protein. The sample lists about 24,000 distinct CDR3 sequences, about 40% occurring once. The CDR3 runs to 14 residues. Germline V lookup: CDR1 SGHAT, CDR2 FQDESV (reference sequence). The sequence was collected from a donor aged 50 or older with non-small cell lung cancer. The sequencing here drew on PBMCs, taken before or after stereotactic body radiation therapy (not recorded which). The chain combines TRBV11-1 with TRBJ2-7; tentatively, D is TRBD2 (6 bases). The CDR3 is CASSPPGRSYEHYF. The CDR3, as DNA: TGTGCCAGCAGCCCGCCAGGGAGGTCCTACGAGCATTACTTC.